Listed here are 2 T cell receptor beta chains from one sample, sequenced in a study of shared clonotypes between healthy human individuals. Sequencing was performed with immunoSEQ multiplex PCR; in TCRdb, only in-frame clones are kept and a portion is missing. The data show approximately 470,000 clones, approximately 81% seen once. The sample taken for sequencing was PBMCs. These receptors were obtained from a woman between 35 and 50 years old in good health. Some clones in this sample may be carry-over from other donors' samples.

The gene calls are TRBV18 and TRBJ1-4; 7 bases match TRBD1. CDR3 length: 14 residues. Germline CDR1 KGHSH, CDR2 LQKENI. V trimming: 3 bases; J trimming: 8 bases; junction bases outside the gene matches: 6. The CDR3 nucleotides are TGTGCCAGCTCACCCGAGGGGGCGGGCGAAAAACTGTTTTTT. Protein sequence: CASSPEGAGEKLFF.

J is TRBJ2-1 and V is TRBV7-2, with D unresolved. Germline V gene sequence: CDR1 SGHTA, CDR2 FQGNSA. The CDR3 runs 13 residues. V was clipped by 5 bases and J by 15 bases, with 20 bases between them. The CDR3 region is CASSQRSGSAPFF. In DNA form, the CDR3 reads TGTGCCAGCAGCCAGAGGAGTGGGTCGGCCCCGTTCTTC.